The rows below give T cell receptor beta chains drawn from one sample of a study of blood T cells in healthy people across ages. MiXCR, run by TCRdb on the 5' RACE reads, gives a single entry per CDR3 protein. The table has hundreds of thousands of distinct CDR3 sequences, just over 55% seen once. The sequencing input was blood. These receptors originate from a man between 40 and 49 years old in good health. The CDR3 runs from the conserved cysteine through the conserved F or W. Fields, in order: D gene, J gene, V gene, clone size, CDR3 protein, CDR3 DNA. D genes are given only for firm matches. The size field is filled for only some rows; it gives once, few, many or a size class.

NA TRBJ2-1 TRBV24-1 few CATSDSDITSYNEQFF TGTGCCACCAGTGATTCCGACATTACCTCCTACAATGAGCAGTTCTTC
TRBD1 TRBJ1-6 TRBV5-1 NA CASSLGAGGGNSPLHF TGCGCCAGCAGCTTGGGTGCAGGGGGCGGTAATTCACCCCTCCACTTT
NA TRBJ1-5 TRBV9 once CASSSGWANQPQHF TGTGCCAGCAGCTCCGGGTGGGCCAATCAGCCCCAGCATTTT
TRBD2 TRBJ2-7 TRBV20-1 NA CSARTGGEQYF TGCAGTGCCCGTACGGGGGGGGAGCAGTACTTC
NA TRBJ2-7 TRBV7-2 many CASSLAQGYEQYF TGTGCCAGCAGCTTAGCACAGGGTTACGAGCAGTACTTC
TRBD2 TRBJ2-1 TRBV10-3 NA CAISGGGPGEQFF TGTGCCATCAGCGGGGGAGGGCCGGGAGAGCAGTTCTTC
TRBD1 TRBJ2-7 TRBV15 NA CATSTDRGWPYEQYF TGTGCCACCAGCACAGACAGGGGCTGGCCCTACGAGCAGTACTTC
NA TRBJ1-2 TRBV7-9 NA CASRPGGESGYTF TGTGCCAGCAGGCCGGGGGGGGAGAGTGGCTACACCTTC
NA TRBJ2-1 TRBV9 NA CASSATTSNEQFF TGTGCCAGCAGCGCAACGACTAGTAATGAGCAGTTCTTC
NA TRBJ2-1 TRBV10-3 few CAISENNEQFF TGTGCCATCAGTGAGAACAATGAGCAGTTCTTC
NA TRBJ2-2 TRBV6-2/TRBV6-3 once CASRAGRNTGELFF TGTGCCAGCAGGGCGGGACGGAACACCGGGGAGCTGTTTTTT
TRBD2 TRBJ2-5 TRBV29-1 NA CSGVLAGGSHEQYF TGCAGCGGTGTACTAGCGGGAGGGTCCCATGAGCAGTACTTC
TRBD1 TRBJ1-2 TRBV4-1 NA CASSQKNTLINRGHSGYTF TGCGCCAGCAGCCAAAAGAACACGTTAATTAACAGGGGGCATAGCGGCTACACCTTC
TRBD1 TRBJ1-2 TRBV20-1 NA CSGDREDYGYTF TGCAGTGGGGACAGGGAGGACTATGGCTACACCTTC
TRBD2 TRBJ2-7 TRBV20-1 few CSASSPSGDLYEQYF TGCAGTGCTAGCTCGCCTAGCGGGGACCTCTACGAGCAGTACTTC
NA TRBJ2-7 TRBV6-6 NA CASSSTTGTVVF TGTGCCAGCAGTTCTACGACAGGTACTGTGGTCTTC
TRBD2 TRBJ2-5 TRBV12-3/TRBV12-4 NA CASSVLAGGPTQYF TGTGCCAGCAGTGTATTAGCGGGGGGGCCGACCCAGTACTTC
NA TRBJ2-5 TRBV12-3/TRBV12-4 NA CASSGQGSSGTQYF TGTGCCAGCAGTGGGCAGGGTTCGAGCGGGACCCAGTACTTC